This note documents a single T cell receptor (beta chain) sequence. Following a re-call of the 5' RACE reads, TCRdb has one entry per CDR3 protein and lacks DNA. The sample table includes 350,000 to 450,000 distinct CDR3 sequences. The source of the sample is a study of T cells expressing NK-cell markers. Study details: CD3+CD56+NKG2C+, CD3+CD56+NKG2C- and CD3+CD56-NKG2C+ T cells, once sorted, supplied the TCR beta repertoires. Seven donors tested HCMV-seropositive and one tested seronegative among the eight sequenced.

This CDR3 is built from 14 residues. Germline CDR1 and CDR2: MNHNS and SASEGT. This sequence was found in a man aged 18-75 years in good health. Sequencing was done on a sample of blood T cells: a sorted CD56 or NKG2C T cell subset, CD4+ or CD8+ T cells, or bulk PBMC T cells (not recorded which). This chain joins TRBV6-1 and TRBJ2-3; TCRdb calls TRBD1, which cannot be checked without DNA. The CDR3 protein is CASSNSGGSTQQYF.